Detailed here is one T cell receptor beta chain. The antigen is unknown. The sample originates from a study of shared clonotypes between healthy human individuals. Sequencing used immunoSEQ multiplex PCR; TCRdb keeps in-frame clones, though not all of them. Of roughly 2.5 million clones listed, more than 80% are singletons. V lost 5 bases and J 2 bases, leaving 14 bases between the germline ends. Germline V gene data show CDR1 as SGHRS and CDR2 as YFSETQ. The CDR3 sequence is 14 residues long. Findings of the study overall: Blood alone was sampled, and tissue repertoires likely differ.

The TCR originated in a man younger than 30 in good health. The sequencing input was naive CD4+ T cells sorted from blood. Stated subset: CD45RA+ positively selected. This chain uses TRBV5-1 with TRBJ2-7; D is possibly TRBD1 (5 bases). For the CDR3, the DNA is TGCGCCAGCAGAAGGGGCCCTACTGCCTACGAGCAGTACTTC. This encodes CASRRGPTAYEQYF.